This is a list of T cell receptor beta chains from one sample in a study of beta chain features in type 1 diabetes. The data were produced by immunoSEQ multiplex PCR, yet TCRdb's version contains in-frame clones alone and is incomplete. The repertoire holds about 150,000 clones, more than 9.5% seen once, with about 2.1% in the top ten. The source material was central memory CD4+ T cells from blood. These receptor sequences come from a man younger than 35 in good health. Each CDR3 is given with its conserved first and last residue. A D gene is named only where the DNA matches it firmly. The size entry is marked missing in some rows and otherwise reads once, few, many or a size class.

CDR3 DNA: TGTGCCTGGAGTCCCCGACAGGGGGCATGGTATGGCTACACCTTC
CDR3 protein: CAWSPRQGAWYGYTF
J gene: TRBJ1-2
D gene: TRBD1
V gene: TRBV30
clone size: many

CDR3 DNA: TGTGCCAGTAGTATCCGGACCCCTCGGGGTCAGCCCCAGCATTTT
CDR3 protein: CASSIRTPRGQPQHF
J gene: TRBJ1-5
D gene: NA
V gene: TRBV19
clone size: many

CDR3 DNA: TGTGCCAGCAGATCCGGAAACGAGCAGTTCTTC
CDR3 protein: CASRSGNEQFF
J gene: TRBJ2-1
D gene: NA
V gene: TRBV7-9
clone size: few

CDR3 DNA: TGTGCCAGCAGCTTCTACGGCAATGAGCAGTTCTTC
CDR3 protein: CASSFYGNEQFF
J gene: TRBJ2-1
D gene: NA
V gene: TRBV7-8
clone size: few

CDR3 DNA: TGTGCCAGCAGTTACTCCCTTGGTGGCTCGACCTACGAGCAGTACTTC
CDR3 protein: CASSYSLGGSTYEQYF
J gene: TRBJ2-7
D gene: NA
V gene: TRBV6-6
clone size: NA

CDR3 DNA: TGCGCCAGCAGCTCCATACCGGACTCCTACGAGCAGTACTTC
CDR3 protein: CASSSIPDSYEQYF
J gene: TRBJ2-7
D gene: NA
V gene: TRBV5-1
clone size: NA

CDR3 DNA: TGTGCCAGCAGCGTAGCGGGCATTAACTATGGCTACACCTTC
CDR3 protein: CASSVAGINYGYTF
J gene: TRBJ1-2
D gene: NA
V gene: TRBV9
clone size: few

CDR3 DNA: TGCGCCAGCAGCCAAGAAAATCGTAATCAGCCCCAGCATTTT
CDR3 protein: CASSQENRNQPQHF
J gene: TRBJ1-5
D gene: NA
V gene: TRBV4-1
clone size: few

CDR3 DNA: TGTGCCAGCAGACTCCGGGCCCTTATCACAGATACGCAGTATTTT
CDR3 protein: CASRLRALITDTQYF
J gene: TRBJ2-3
D gene: NA
V gene: TRBV6-5
clone size: NA

CDR3 DNA: TGTGCCAGCAGCTTTGAGGGGGGCAGGAGCACCGGGGAGCTGTTTTTT
CDR3 protein: CASSFEGGRSTGELFF
J gene: TRBJ2-2
D gene: NA
V gene: TRBV11-1
clone size: few

CDR3 DNA: TGCGCCAGCAGCTTTAGCGGGACCTACAATGAGCAGTTCTTC
CDR3 protein: CASSFSGTYNEQFF
J gene: TRBJ2-1
D gene: TRBD2
V gene: TRBV5-1
clone size: many

CDR3 DNA: TGTGCCAGCAGTTCCACAGGGGCCAACACCGGGGAGCTGTTTTTT
CDR3 protein: CASSSTGANTGELFF
J gene: TRBJ2-2
D gene: TRBD1
V gene: TRBV28
clone size: few

CDR3 DNA: TGTGCCAGCAGTTACGGGGCCTTAAGTGCCTACGAGCAGTACTTC
CDR3 protein: CASSYGALSAYEQYF
J gene: TRBJ2-7
D gene: NA
V gene: TRBV28
clone size: NA

CDR3 DNA: TGTGCCAGCAACGTACAGGGGGCGAACACTGAAGCTTTCTTT
CDR3 protein: CASNVQGANTEAFF
J gene: TRBJ1-1
D gene: TRBD1
V gene: TRBV28
clone size: few

CDR3 DNA: TGTGCCAGCAGTGTTTCCAGCGGGACAGCTCAAGAGACCCAGTACTTC
CDR3 protein: CASSVSSGTAQETQYF
J gene: TRBJ2-5
D gene: NA
V gene: TRBV2
clone size: many

CDR3 DNA: TGTGCCAGCAGCCCCGAGAGATACAATGAGCAGTTCTTC
CDR3 protein: CASSPERYNEQFF
J gene: TRBJ2-1
D gene: NA
V gene: TRBV6-5
clone size: few

CDR3 DNA: TGCGCCAGCAGCGGCGAAACAGGGGCGAACACCGGGGAGCTGTTTTTT
CDR3 protein: CASSGETGANTGELFF
J gene: TRBJ2-2
D gene: TRBD1
V gene: TRBV5-1
clone size: NA

CDR3 DNA: TGTGCCAGCAGCCCCAGGGATACGCAGTATTTT
CDR3 protein: CASSPRDTQYF
J gene: TRBJ2-3
D gene: NA
V gene: TRBV13
clone size: NA

CDR3 DNA: TGTGCCAGCTCACCAAGGACAGCTAGCTCTGGGGCCAACGTCCTGACTTTC
CDR3 protein: CASSPRTASSGANVLTF
J gene: TRBJ2-6
D gene: NA
V gene: TRBV18
clone size: few

CDR3 DNA: TGTGCCAGCAGTGAAGAGGGACAGGGCCCCTTCGAGCAGTACTTC
CDR3 protein: CASSEEGQGPFEQYF
J gene: TRBJ2-7
D gene: TRBD1
V gene: TRBV28
clone size: many

CDR3 DNA: TGTGCCAGCAGCGACGGCTCTGGAAACACCATATATTTT
CDR3 protein: CASSDGSGNTIYF
J gene: TRBJ1-3
D gene: NA
V gene: TRBV9
clone size: NA

CDR3 DNA: TGTGCCAGCAACAAGGCCGGGACAATTGGACAAGAGACCCAGTACTTC
CDR3 protein: CASNKAGTIGQETQYF
J gene: TRBJ2-5
D gene: NA
V gene: TRBV9
clone size: NA

CDR3 DNA: TGTGCCAGCAGTGACAGGGGCGAGCAGTACTTC
CDR3 protein: CASSDRGEQYF
J gene: TRBJ2-7
D gene: NA
V gene: TRBV25-1
clone size: NA

CDR3 DNA: TGTGCCAGCAGTCTCAGGGGAAGAGGAACTGAAGCTTTCTTT
CDR3 protein: CASSLRGRGTEAFF
J gene: TRBJ1-1
D gene: NA
V gene: TRBV28
clone size: NA

CDR3 DNA: TGTGCCAGCTCCGCGTTTAGGAATGAGCAGTTCTTC
CDR3 protein: CASSAFRNEQFF
J gene: TRBJ2-1
D gene: NA
V gene: TRBV18
clone size: many

CDR3 DNA: TGTGCCAGCAGCCAAGATTTTGGGGGGCGCGGTAATTCACCCCTCCACTTT
CDR3 protein: CASSQDFGGRGNSPLHF
J gene: TRBJ1-6
D gene: NA
V gene: TRBV4-2
clone size: NA

CDR3 DNA: TGTGCCAGCAGCGAAAGACCCGGTGATGCGCAGTATTTT
CDR3 protein: CASSERPGDAQYF
J gene: TRBJ2-3
D gene: NA
V gene: TRBV2
clone size: NA

CDR3 DNA: TGTGCCTGGAGTGAATTGGTGAACACTGAAGCTTTCTTT
CDR3 protein: CAWSELVNTEAFF
J gene: TRBJ1-1
D gene: NA
V gene: TRBV30
clone size: NA

CDR3 DNA: TGTGCCAGCAGCGTAGATGGGACCCACCAAGGGACCCAGTACTTC
CDR3 protein: CASSVDGTHQGTQYF
J gene: TRBJ2-5
D gene: NA
V gene: TRBV9
clone size: NA

CDR3 DNA: TGTGCAAGCAGCAGGGTCTCCTACGAGCAGTACTTC
CDR3 protein: CASSRVSYEQYF
J gene: TRBJ2-7
D gene: NA
V gene: TRBV25-1
clone size: few

CDR3 DNA: TGTGCCAGCAGCGCAAACAGGGGTACTAATTCACCCCTCCACTTT
CDR3 protein: CASSANRGTNSPLHF
J gene: TRBJ1-6
D gene: TRBD1
V gene: TRBV7-9
clone size: NA

CDR3 DNA: TGTGCCAGCTCATCTCAAGAGACCCAGTACTTC
CDR3 protein: CASSSQETQYF
J gene: TRBJ2-5
D gene: NA
V gene: TRBV18
clone size: few

CDR3 DNA: TGTGCCAGCTCACCACCATCTAGCGGGCCCCTCGGGACCCAGTACTTC
CDR3 protein: CASSPPSSGPLGTQYF
J gene: TRBJ2-5
D gene: TRBD2
V gene: TRBV18
clone size: NA

CDR3 DNA: TGTGCAAGTCGCATACATAATTCACCCCTCCACTTT
CDR3 protein: CASRIHNSPLHF
J gene: TRBJ1-6
D gene: NA
V gene: TRBV12-2
clone size: few

CDR3 DNA: TGTGCCAGCAGCCAGACACTAGCGGGGGTCGCATACTTC
CDR3 protein: CASSQTLAGVAYF
J gene: TRBJ2-7
D gene: TRBD2
V gene: TRBV7-2
clone size: few

CDR3 DNA: TGTGCCAGCAGTGCCTACAGGGGTGCAGATACGCAGTATTTT
CDR3 protein: CASSAYRGADTQYF
J gene: TRBJ2-3
D gene: TRBD1
V gene: TRBV25-1
clone size: NA

CDR3 DNA: TGTGCCAGCAGCCCTGTCCCAGATACGCAGTATTTT
CDR3 protein: CASSPVPDTQYF
J gene: TRBJ2-3
D gene: NA
V gene: TRBV5-4
clone size: NA

CDR3 DNA: TGTGCCAGCAGCGTCGCGGGCTATGGCTACACCTTC
CDR3 protein: CASSVAGYGYTF
J gene: TRBJ1-2
D gene: NA
V gene: TRBV9
clone size: NA

CDR3 DNA: TGTGCCAGCAGACAGGTTCTTCAGAACTATGGCTACACCTTC
CDR3 protein: CASRQVLQNYGYTF
J gene: TRBJ1-2
D gene: NA
V gene: TRBV28
clone size: few

CDR3 DNA: TGTGCCAGCAGCGTAGGAGGAGGGAAGGGGAATGAGCAGTTCTTC
CDR3 protein: CASSVGGGKGNEQFF
J gene: TRBJ2-1
D gene: NA
V gene: TRBV9
clone size: few

CDR3 DNA: TGTGCCAGCAGCGTAGAAGATACGGGTCGAGATACGCAGTATTTT
CDR3 protein: CASSVEDTGRDTQYF
J gene: TRBJ2-3
D gene: NA
V gene: TRBV9
clone size: few

CDR3 DNA: TGCGCCAGCAGTGGGCAATTCACGCAGTATTTT
CDR3 protein: CASSGQFTQYF
J gene: TRBJ2-3
D gene: NA
V gene: TRBV10-2
clone size: few

CDR3 DNA: TGCGCCAGCAGCCAAGAAGGAGGGAATGAGCAGTTCTTC
CDR3 protein: CASSQEGGNEQFF
J gene: TRBJ2-1
D gene: NA
V gene: TRBV4-1
clone size: few

CDR3 DNA: TGTGCCAGCAGCTCATCCGGGACAGCAGAGACCCAGTACTTC
CDR3 protein: CASSSSGTAETQYF
J gene: TRBJ2-5
D gene: TRBD1
V gene: TRBV5-6
clone size: few

CDR3 DNA: TGTGCCAGCAGCGTAACAGGGGTAGGGGAGACCCAGTACTTC
CDR3 protein: CASSVTGVGETQYF
J gene: TRBJ2-5
D gene: TRBD1
V gene: TRBV7-6
clone size: NA

CDR3 DNA: TGCGCCAGCAGCTCCGGGGAGTCTAGCACAGATACGCAGTATTTT
CDR3 protein: CASSSGESSTDTQYF
J gene: TRBJ2-3
D gene: NA
V gene: TRBV5-1
clone size: few

CDR3 DNA: TGTGCCAGCAGGTCCGGGACAGGGAAAGGCTACACCTTC
CDR3 protein: CASRSGTGKGYTF
J gene: TRBJ1-2
D gene: TRBD1
V gene: TRBV6-1
clone size: few

CDR3 DNA: TGTGCCAGCTCACCACAAGCAGGGCTGAACACTGAAGCTTTCTTT
CDR3 protein: CASSPQAGLNTEAFF
J gene: TRBJ1-1
D gene: NA
V gene: TRBV18
clone size: few

CDR3 DNA: TGTGCCAGCAGCGTAGGTCCAGGGGCGTCTGGAAACACCATATATTTT
CDR3 protein: CASSVGPGASGNTIYF
J gene: TRBJ1-3
D gene: NA
V gene: TRBV9
clone size: NA

CDR3 DNA: TGTGCCAGCAGCTTAGGTTACTCTGGGGCCAACGTCCTGACTTTC
CDR3 protein: CASSLGYSGANVLTF
J gene: TRBJ2-6
D gene: NA
V gene: TRBV7-2
clone size: NA

CDR3 DNA: TGTGCCAGCAGCCCCCGCCTGGACAGTTCTGAGCAGTTCTTC
CDR3 protein: CASSPRLDSSEQFF
J gene: TRBJ2-1
D gene: NA
V gene: TRBV6-6
clone size: NA

CDR3 DNA: TGTGCCAGCAGCACCCCTACCGGGGATCAAGAGACCCAGTACTTC
CDR3 protein: CASSTPTGDQETQYF
J gene: TRBJ2-5
D gene: NA
V gene: TRBV28
clone size: NA